A selection of T cell receptor beta chains follows, all from one sample in a study of blood T cell repertoires in COVID-19. Libraries were prepared by immunoSEQ multiplex PCR; TCRdb keeps only in-frame clonotypes and omits some of them. The sample records tens of thousands of clones, roughly 90% being singletons. Material for sequencing was peripheral blood. The receptor source for this set is a man aged 45 to 65 with COVID-19, enrolled during active disease. Each CDR3 is given with its conserved first and last residue. Each record gives: V gene, CDR3 length, D gene, J gene, CDR3 DNA, CDR3 protein. The D gene is left open where the match is weak.

TRBV7-2,16,-,TRBJ1-5,TGTGCCAGCAGCTTGGACAGTCTGTATAGCAATCAGCCCCAGCATTTT,CASSLDSLYSNQPQHF
TRBV5-1,14,-,TRBJ1-2,TGCGCCAGCAGCCTCGACACGACAGGTTATGGCTACACCTTC,CASSLDTTGYGYTF
TRBV20-1,10,-,TRBJ1-6,TGCAGTGCTAGCGGCCGGGCCCTCCACTTT,CSASGRALHF
TRBV7-9,14,-,TRBJ1-6,TGTGCCAGCAACACAGGGATTGTAGGATCACCCCTCCACTTT,CASNTGIVGSPLHF
TRBV10-3,13,-,TRBJ1-2,TGTGCCATCAGGGGGGGGCAAAACTATGGCTACACCTTC,CAIRGGQNYGYTF
TRBV2,17,-,TRBJ1-5,TGTGCCAGCAGTCCAGGCCCAGGGAGGAAGAGCAATCAGCCCCAGCATTTT,CASSPGPGRKSNQPQHF
TRBV6-2/TRBV6-3,14,-,TRBJ1-5,TGTGCCAGCAGTTACCCTCTCAGGGGACAGCCCCAGCATTTT,CASSYPLRGQPQHF
TRBV29-1,14,-,TRBJ2-7,TGCAGCGTTTTATTCTGGGGCCTGACCTACGAGCAGTACTTC,CSVLFWGLTYEQYF
TRBV6-2/TRBV6-3,16,-,TRBJ1-6,TGTGCCAGCAGTTATATTCCGAGCTCCTATAATTCACCCCTCCACTTT,CASSYIPSSYNSPLHF
TRBV5-4,15,-,TRBJ2-7,TGTGCCAGCAGCCTTGGGGGGTCCCTCTCCTACGAGCAGTACTTC,CASSLGGSLSYEQYF
TRBV6-5,15,-,TRBJ1-5,TGTGCCAGCAGTTACGCAGGGTTCGGCAATCAGCCCCAGCATTTT,CASSYAGFGNQPQHF